The T cell receptor (beta chain) under discussion was sequenced for a study of T cells in localized non-small cell lung cancer. This clone has a single count. The V gene's germline CDR1 is SGHVS and CDR2 FNYEAQ. V was shortened by 3 bases and J by 0 bases, with 5 bases between the two germline ends. The CDR3 has 13 amino acids. Profiled with immunoSEQ multiplex PCR; TCRdb holds only in-frame clones, not every one. This table has around 130,000 clones, around 92% appearing once. Here the sequenced sample was peripheral blood, taken before any cancer treatment. The J gene is TRBJ1-1, the V gene TRBV7-6; no clear D gene. This sequence was found in an older female donor with stage I lung adenocarcinoma. CDR3 bases: TGTGCCAGCAGCTTCGGGCTGAACACTGAAGCTTTCTTT. Its protein is CASSFGLNTEAFF.